The 5 T cell receptor beta chains below all came from one sample that was sequenced in a study of T cell changes during pregnancy in multiple sclerosis. Some clones are missing from TCRdb's copy, which holds only in-frame ones; the method was immunoSEQ multiplex PCR. The sample includes around 64,000 clones, nearly 95% seen only once; the top ten take about 2.6%. Source: CD8+ T cells from peripheral blood mononuclear cells, taken in the third trimester of pregnancy. The receptors here all came from a female donor with multiple sclerosis, enrolled in a pregnancy study.

V and J are TRBV5-6 and TRBJ1-2; 7 bases line up with TRBD1. From germline, CDR1 is SGHDT and CDR2 YYEEEE. Germline trimming cut 4 bases from V and 5 bases from J; bases unmatched to any gene: 5. This CDR3 comprises 13 residues. The CDR3 coding sequence is TGTGCCAGCAGCCCTACAGGGGTTTATGGCTACACCTTC. This gives the protein CASSPTGVYGYTF.

The rearrangement uses TRBV2 and TRBJ2-7; D is ambiguous. Trimming removed 6 bases at V and 9 bases at J, with 12 bases between. The CDR3 totals 11 residues. Germline V gene lookup returns CDR1 SNHLY and CDR2 FYNNEI. The CDR3: CASRPEARQYF. As DNA, the CDR3 is TGTGCCAGCAGACCCGAGGCCCGGCAGTACTTC.

The chain recombines TRBV10-1 with TRBJ2-1, with D hard to call. Germline CDR1 and CDR2: WNHNN and SYGVQD (reference sequence). There are 13 residues in the CDR3. Between the trimmed V and J ends, which lost 11 bases and 3 bases, there was a span of 14 bases. CDR3 DNA sequence: TGCGCCCGCACAGTGGTCCTCTACAATGAGCAGTTCTTC. Its translation is CARTVVLYNEQFF.

This clone was recorded once. This rearrangement joins TRBV7-9 to TRBJ2-3; TRBD1 is a possible D gene (6 bases). The ends were cut back, 2 bases at V and 3 bases at J, with 15 bases in the middle. Germline lookup yields CDR1 SEHNR and CDR2 FQNEAQ (reference sequence). CDR3 length equals 16 residues. The CDR3 nucleotides are TGTGCCAGCAGCTTAATGGTGGCAGGGGCGACAGATACGCAGTATTTT. It encodes CASSLMVAGATDTQYF.

The genes are TRBV19 and TRBJ1-1; D remains unclear. The CDR3 loop spans 13 amino acids. CDR1 LNHDA and CDR2 SQIVND come from the germline V gene (reference sequence). V was shortened by 2 bases and J by 4 bases, with 8 bases between the two germline ends. The CDR3, as DNA: TGTGCCAGTAGTATAACAGTTGCCACTGAAGCTTTCTTT. Residues: CASSITVATEAFF.